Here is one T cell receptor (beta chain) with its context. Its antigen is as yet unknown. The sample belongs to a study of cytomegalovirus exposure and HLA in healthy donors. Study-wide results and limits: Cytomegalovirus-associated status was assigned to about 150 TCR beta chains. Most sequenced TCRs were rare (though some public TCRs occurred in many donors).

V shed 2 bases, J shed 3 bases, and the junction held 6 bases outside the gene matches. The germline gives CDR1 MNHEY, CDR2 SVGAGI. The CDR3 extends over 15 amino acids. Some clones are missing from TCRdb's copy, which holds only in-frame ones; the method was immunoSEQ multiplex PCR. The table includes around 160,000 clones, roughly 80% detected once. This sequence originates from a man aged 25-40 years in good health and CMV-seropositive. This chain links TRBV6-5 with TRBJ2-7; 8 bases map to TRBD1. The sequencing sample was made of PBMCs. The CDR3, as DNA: TGTGCCAGCAGTTACCCGGGACAGGAGGGCTACGAGCAGTACTTC. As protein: CASSYPGQEGYEQYF.